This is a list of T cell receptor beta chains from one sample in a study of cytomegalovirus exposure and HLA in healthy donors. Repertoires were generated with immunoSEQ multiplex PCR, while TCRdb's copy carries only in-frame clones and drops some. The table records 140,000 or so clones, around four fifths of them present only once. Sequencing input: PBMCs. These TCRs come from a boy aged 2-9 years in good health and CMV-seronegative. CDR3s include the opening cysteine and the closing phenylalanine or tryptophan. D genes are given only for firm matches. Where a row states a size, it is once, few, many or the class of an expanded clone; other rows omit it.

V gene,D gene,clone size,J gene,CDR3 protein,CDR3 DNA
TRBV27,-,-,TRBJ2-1,CASSSSPQGYNEQFF,TGTGCCAGCAGTTCGTCCCCTCAGGGCTACAATGAGCAGTTCTTC
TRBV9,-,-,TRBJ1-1,CASSVGPRAGVNTEAFF,TGTGCCAGCAGCGTAGGTCCGAGGGCTGGGGTGAACACTGAAGCTTTCTTT
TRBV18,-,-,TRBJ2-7,CASSPQRDREQYF,TGTGCCAGCTCACCACAACGGGATCGCGAGCAGTACTTC
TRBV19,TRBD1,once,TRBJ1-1,CASSIFPWGTGRTEAFF,TGTGCCAGTAGTATATTCCCTTGGGGGACAGGACGGACTGAAGCTTTCTTT
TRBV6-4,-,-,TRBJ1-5,CASSAGANQPQHF,TGTGCCAGCAGTGCTGGGGCTAATCAGCCCCAGCATTTT
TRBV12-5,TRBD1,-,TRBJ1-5,CASGSTGINQPQHF,TGTGCTAGTGGTTCGACAGGGATAAATCAGCCCCAGCATTTT
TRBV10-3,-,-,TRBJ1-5,CAISESTLLRAQPQHF,TGTGCCATCAGTGAGTCGACTCTTCTCAGGGCTCAGCCCCAGCATTTT
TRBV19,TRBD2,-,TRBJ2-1,CASSIGAGRTHNEQFF,TGTGCCAGTAGTATAGGAGCGGGAAGGACACACAATGAGCAGTTCTTC
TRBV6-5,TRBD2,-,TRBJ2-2,CASSSPAGGFAGELFF,TGTGCCAGCAGTTCTCCCGCGGGAGGGTTTGCCGGGGAGCTGTTTTTT
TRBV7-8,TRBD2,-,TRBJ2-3,CASSLDLLAGGLDTQYF,TGTGCCAGCAGCTTAGATCTACTAGCGGGAGGGTTGGATACGCAGTATTTT
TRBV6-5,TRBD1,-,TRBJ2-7,CASSSDLQGYEQYF,TGTGCCAGCAGTTCGGACCTACAGGGGTACGAGCAGTACTTC
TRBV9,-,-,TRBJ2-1,CASSVNGGSNEQFF,TGTGCCAGCAGCGTAAATGGGGGGAGTAATGAGCAGTTCTTC
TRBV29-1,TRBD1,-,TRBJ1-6,CSVGDRNSPLHF,TGCAGCGTTGGGGACAGGAACTCACCCCTCCACTTT
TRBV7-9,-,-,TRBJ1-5,CASSWTQGVSQPQHF,TGTGCCAGCAGCTGGACACAGGGTGTGAGTCAGCCCCAGCATTTT
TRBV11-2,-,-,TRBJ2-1,CASSSQPGVGQFF,TGTGCCAGCAGCTCCCAGCCGGGAGTGGGGCAGTTCTTC
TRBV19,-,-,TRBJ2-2,CASSIGASSPGELFF,TGTGCCAGTAGTATAGGGGCTAGCAGTCCCGGGGAGCTGTTTTTT
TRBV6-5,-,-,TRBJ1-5,CASSYSNSNQPQHF,TGTGCCAGCAGTTACAGCAATAGCAATCAGCCCCAGCATTTT
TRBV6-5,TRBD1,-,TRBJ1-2,CASGQGARGYTF,TGTGCCTCGGGACAGGGGGCGCGAGGCTACACCTTC
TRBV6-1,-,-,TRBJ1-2,CASSFSPNYGYTF,TGTGCCAGCAGCTTCAGTCCTAACTATGGCTACACCTTC
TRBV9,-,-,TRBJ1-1,CASSVVAGMNTEAFF,TGTGCCAGCAGCGTAGTAGCGGGGATGAACACTGAAGCTTTCTTT
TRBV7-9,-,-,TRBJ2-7,CASSPLQAYEQYF,TGTGCCAGCAGCCCCCTCCAGGCCTACGAGCAGTACTTC
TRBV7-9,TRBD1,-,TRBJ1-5,CASSFGGGGNQPQHF,TGTGCCAGCAGCTTCGGAGGGGGCGGCAATCAGCCCCAGCATTTT
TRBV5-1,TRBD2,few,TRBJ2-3,CASSSYSGGDTDTQYF,TGCGCCAGCAGCTCGTATAGCGGGGGAGACACAGATACGCAGTATTTT
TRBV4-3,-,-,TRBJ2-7,CASSQGMATLSYEQYF,TGCGCCAGCAGCCAAGGTATGGCGACTCTCTCCTACGAGCAGTACTTC
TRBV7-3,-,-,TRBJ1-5,CASSLTHSNQPQHF,TGTGCCAGCAGCTTAACCCATAGCAATCAGCCCCAGCATTTT
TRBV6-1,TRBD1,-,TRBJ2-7,CASSRRRDRAYEQYF,TGTGCCAGCAGTCGCCGGAGGGACAGGGCCTACGAGCAGTACTTC
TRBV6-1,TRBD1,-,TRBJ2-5,CASSDGTGWEETQYF,TGTGCCAGCAGTGATGGGACAGGGTGGGAAGAGACCCAGTACTTC
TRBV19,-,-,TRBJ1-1,CASSILQGEAFF,TGTGCCAGTAGTATCCTACAGGGTGAAGCTTTCTTT
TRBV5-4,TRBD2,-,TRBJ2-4,CASSLELAGGKNIQYF,TGTGCCAGCAGCTTGGAACTAGCGGGAGGAAAAAACATTCAGTACTTC
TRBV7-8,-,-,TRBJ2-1,CASSLDKYNEQFF,TGTGCCAGCAGCTTAGACAAATACAATGAGCAGTTCTTC
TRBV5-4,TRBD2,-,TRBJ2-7,CASSSGLAGGLYEQYF,TGTGCCAGCAGCTCGGGACTAGCGGGGGGTCTATACGAGCAGTACTTC
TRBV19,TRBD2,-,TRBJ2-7,CASSIASGSYEQYF,TGTGCCAGTAGTATTGCTAGCGGGAGCTACGAGCAGTACTTC
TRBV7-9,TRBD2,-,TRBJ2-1,CASSLGSSGSWDEQFF,TGTGCCAGCAGCTTAGGGTCTAGCGGGAGTTGGGATGAGCAGTTCTTC
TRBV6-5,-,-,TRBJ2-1,CASSRGYNEQFF,TGTGCCAGCAGTCGGGGCTACAATGAGCAGTTCTTC
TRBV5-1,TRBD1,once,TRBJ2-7,CASGEGQTFPYEQYF,TGCGCCAGCGGCGAGGGACAGACGTTTCCCTACGAGCAGTACTTC
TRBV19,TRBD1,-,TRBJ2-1,CASAARGNEQFF,TGTGCCAGTGCGGCCAGGGGGAATGAGCAGTTCTTC
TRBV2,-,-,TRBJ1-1,CASSVQAGMVWNTEAFF,TGTGCCAGCAGTGTACAGGCTGGAATGGTGTGGAACACTGAAGCTTTCTTT
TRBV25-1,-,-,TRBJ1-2,CASSELGQGYGYTF,TGTGCCAGCAGTGAATTAGGGCAGGGTTATGGCTACACCTTC
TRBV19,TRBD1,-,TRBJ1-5,CASTGTEDQPQHF,TGTGCCAGCACGGGGACAGAGGATCAGCCCCAGCATTTT
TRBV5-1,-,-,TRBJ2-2,CASSKDTSVAANTGELFF,TGCGCCAGCAGCAAAGACACATCCGTAGCGGCGAACACCGGGGAGCTGTTTTTT